Described below is a single T cell receptor (beta chain) sequence and its context. The antigen is not known. Germline V gene lookup returns CDR1 MNHEY and CDR2 SVGAGI. V was clipped by 10 bases and J by 2 bases, with 8 bases between them. This CDR3 is 11 amino acids long. This sample stems from a study of cytomegalovirus exposure and HLA in healthy donors. Study-wide results and limits: With later analysis, a missense DCLRE1C variant became linked to TCR beta V- and J-gene trimming.

The PCR was carried out with 60 Vbeta primers and 13 Jbeta primers. Assay used: immunoSEQ multiplex PCR; TCRdb lists only in-frame clones, some missing. The table records around 110,000 clones, roughly 79% of them present only once. The TCR comes from a woman between 18 and 29 years old in good health and CMV-seronegative. The gene calls are TRBV6-5 and TRBJ1-1; D not certain. The sample was PBMCs. DNA of the CDR3: TGTGCCACCGGGGATAACACTGAAGCTTTCTTT. This sequence encodes CATGDNTEAFF.